This T cell receptor beta chain was identified during a study of blood T cell repertoires in COVID-19. Only in-frame clones appear in the TCRdb table, and some are missing; sequencing was by immunoSEQ multiplex PCR. Of about 33,000 clones listed, almost 85% were seen once; the top ten hold 7% to 10%. The TCR sequence derives from a man at least 80 years old with active COVID-19. The sequenced material came from peripheral blood.

CDR3 sequence (DNA): TGTGCCAGCAGTTACTCGGGGCACACCGGGGAGCTGTTTTTT. Its protein is CASSYSGHTGELFF. The chain combines TRBV6-2 or TRBV6-3 with TRBJ2-2; the D gene is possibly TRBD1 (5 bases). There are 14 residues in the CDR3. CDR1 is MNHEY, CDR2 SVGEGT, per germline. V lost 0 bases and J lost 3, with 5 bases in between.